The 20 T cell receptor beta chains listed next were all sequenced from one sample in a study of T cell repertoires in cytomegalovirus infection. TCRdb reprocessed the reads with MiXCR, giving one entry per CDR3 protein. The sample lists 200,000 or so distinct CDR3 sequences, 28% occurring once. The sequenced sample was PBMCs. The origin of the receptors is a human donor in good health (CMV status not recorded). Some clones in this sample may be carry-over from other donors' samples.

This clonotype showed up just a few times. The chain links TRBV6-6 to TRBJ2-4; weak D call: TRBD1 (7 bases). Trimming left V 2 bases short and J 0 bases short, with 14 bases between. This CDR3 comprises 17 residues. The germline gives CDR1 MNHNY, CDR2 SVGAGI (reference sequence). CDR3 loop: CASSYHSGDRAKNIQYF. CDR3 bases: TGTGCCAGCAGTTACCATTCGGGGGACAGAGCCAAAAACATTCAGTACTTC.

This clonotype was detected only a few times. J is TRBJ2-7 and V is TRBV12-3 or TRBV12-4; 9 bases are shared with TRBD1. The CDR3 runs 13 residues. V shed 5 bases and J 7 bases; nucleotides not matched to a gene: 6. The CDR3 DNA reads TGTGCCAGCAGTGGGGACAGGGTAAGGGAGCAGTACTTC. Translating it yields CASSGDRVREQYF.

This clonotype was observed many times. The rearrangement joins TRBV7-2 to TRBJ1-6; no reliable D call. The CDR3 sequence is 12 residues long. The V gene lost 5 bases and the J gene lost 8 bases, with 7 bases spanning the gap. Per germline, CDR1 SGHTA and CDR2 FQGNSA. The CDR3 nucleotides are TGTGCCAGCAGCCGTGGGGATTCACCCCTCCACTTT. Translating it yields CASSRGDSPLHF.

There are a few counts of this clonotype. V is TRBV30 and J is TRBJ1-1; no clear D. Germline CDR1 reads GTSNPN; CDR2 reads SVGIG (reference sequence). Trimming stripped 0 bases from V and 0 bases from J, with 5 bases between. The length of the CDR3 is 13 residues. This chain's CDR3 is CAWSVYLNTEAFF. In nucleotides, the CDR3 is TGTGCCTGGAGTGTATATTTGAACACTGAAGCTTTCTTT.

Here the CDR3 reads CASSSGRGPASSYEQYF. The CDR3 DNA follows: TGTGCCAGCAGTTCTGGCAGGGGGCCAGCGAGCTCCTACGAGCAGTACTTC. The rearrangement joins TRBV12-3 or TRBV12-4 to TRBJ2-7; 8 bases align to TRBD1. V was clipped by 4 bases and J by 0 bases; unmatched bases: 11. This CDR3 is 17 amino acids long.

V usage is TRBV7-3 and J usage is TRBJ2-1, with 7 bases that match TRBD1. V was pared by 5 bases and J by 7 bases, with 14 bases of the junction left unmatched. The CDR3 extends over 16 amino acids. CDR1 is SGHTA and CDR2 is FQGTGA in the germline V gene. The DNA for the CDR3 is TGTGCCAGCAGCCCCTATTCGACAGGGATCATGAATGAGCAGTTCTTC. Translating gives CASSPYSTGIMNEQFF.

This rearrangement joins TRBV7-2 to TRBJ1-2; D might be TRBD1 (5 bases). CDR1 is SGHTA, CDR2 FQGNSA, per germline. V was pared by 4 bases and J by 8 bases, with 20 bases between. This CDR3 is built from 15 residues. CDR3 sequence reads: CASSSGVGGGSGYTF. The CDR3 coding sequence is TGTGCCAGCAGCTCCGGGGTCGGGGGGGGGTCGGGCTACACCTTC.

The J gene is TRBJ2-3, the V gene TRBV6-6, with D possibly TRBD1 on 6 matching bases. Germline V gene lookup returns CDR1 MNHNY and CDR2 SVGAGI (reference sequence). The CDR3 loop spans 14 amino acids. With 3 bases removed from V and 3 bases from J, the gap between germline ends came to 10 bases. The CDR3 here is CASSYRQETDTQYF. CDR3 DNA sequence: TGTGCCAGCAGTTATCGACAGGAGACAGATACGCAGTATTTT.

This chain uses TRBV7-2 with TRBJ2-7, with a possible D match to TRBD2 (7 bases). Looked up from germline, CDR1 is SGHTA and CDR2 is FQGNSA. The CDR3 has 16 amino acids. V lost 6 bases to trimming and J lost 3 bases, with 21 bases between them. The CDR3 region is CASSVHGGAGGYEQYF. The DNA for the CDR3 is TGTGCCAGCAGTGTCCATGGGGGGGCCGGAGGCTACGAGCAGTACTTC.

The chain recombines TRBV20-1 with TRBJ1-2; D might be TRBD1 (6 bases). Germline lookup yields CDR1 DFQATT and CDR2 SNEGSKA (reference sequence). The ends were cut back, 4 bases at V and 5 bases at J, with 11 bases in the middle. CDR3 length: 12 residues. The CDR3 nucleotides are TGCAGTGCTACATACAGGGTGTATGGCTACACCTTC. This codes for CSATYRVYGYTF.

The chain recombines TRBV12-3 or TRBV12-4 with TRBJ2-7; D perhaps matches TRBD1 (5 bases). There are 13 residues in the CDR3. Between the trimmed V and J ends, which lost 6 bases and 5 bases, there was a span of 14 bases. The CDR3 sequence: CASRLKGLHEQYF. CDR3 sequence (DNA): TGTGCCAGCAGACTTAAGGGGTTACACGAGCAGTACTTC.

This clonotype was detected ten times or more. CDR3 loop: CASRSLTENTEAFF. In DNA form, the CDR3 reads TGTGCCAGCAGAAGCCTGACAGAGAACACTGAAGCTTTCTTT. The chain employs TRBV2 and TRBJ1-1; tentatively, D is TRBD1 (5 bases). From germline, CDR1 is SNHLY and CDR2 FYNNEI. This CDR3 region has 14 residues. V was pared by 6 bases and J by 1 base, with 12 bases between.

This clonotype was counted between two and nine times. The rearrangement joins TRBV29-1 to TRBJ1-1; TRBD1 aligns across 7 bases. This CDR3 comprises 12 residues. Germline assignment: CDR1 SQVTM and CDR2 ANQGSEA. J was trimmed by 3 bases and V by 5 bases; bases with no gene match: 3. CDR3 sequence: CSVHDRDTEAFF. CDR3 DNA: TGCAGCGTTCACGACAGGGACACTGAAGCTTTCTTT.

The chain links TRBV12-3 or TRBV12-4 to TRBJ2-2, with 7 bases fitting TRBD1. The CDR3 contains 15 residues. Unmatched junction bases numbered 10, after V lost 6 bases and J lost 6 bases. Written as DNA, the CDR3 is TGTGCCAGCAGCTTGGGACAGCCGAAGGCCGGGGAGCTGTTTTTT. As protein: CASSLGQPKAGELFF.

Concerning this clonotype itself: A much larger clone lies one base from this, so it may be a read error. V gene TRBV7-3 combines with J gene TRBJ2-2, with a possible D match to TRBD2 (6 bases). Germline CDR1 reads SGHTA; CDR2 reads FQGTGA. This CDR3 is built from 12 residues. CDR3 sequence: CASSDRAGGLFF. CDR3 in DNA: TGTGCCAGCAGCGACCGGGCCGGGGGGCTGTTTTTT.

This clonotype turned up a few times. The chain combines TRBV6-1 with TRBJ1-6; tentative D call: TRBD1 (6 bases). This CDR3 spans 13 amino acids. The germline V and J ends were trimmed by 6 bases and 7 bases, with 10 bases remaining between them. Per germline, CDR1 MNHNS and CDR2 SASEGT. The CDR3: CASRRQENSPLHF. The CDR3 DNA reads TGTGCCAGCAGACGACAGGAGAATTCACCCCTCCACTTT.

This clonotype was counted only a few times. This chain joins TRBV19 and TRBJ2-7; TRBD1 matches at 10 bases. CDR3 length equals 16 residues. Germline lookup yields CDR1 LNHDA and CDR2 SQIVND (reference sequence). V was pared by 4 bases and J by 3 bases, with 9 bases of the junction left unmatched. CDR3: CASSTLGQGVGYEQYF. CDR3 nucleotide sequence: TGTGCCAGTAGTACCCTCGGACAGGGGGTAGGCTACGAGCAGTACTTC.

The chain links TRBV7-2 to TRBJ1-1, with unresolved D. The CDR3 sequence is 13 residues long. V was trimmed by 2 bases and J by 3 bases, leaving 7 bases between them. From germline, CDR1 is SGHTA and CDR2 FQGNSA. CDR3 nucleotide sequence: TGTGCCAGCAGCTTAACGACGGACACTGAAGCTTTCTTT. It codes for CASSLTTDTEAFF.

This clonotype was counted a few times. CDR3: CASSPRHLQETQYF. CDR3 nucleotide sequence: TGTGCCAGCAGCCCCCGACACCTCCAAGAGACCCAGTACTTC. The V and J genes are TRBV7-2 and TRBJ2-5; no reliable D call. The germline V gene encodes CDR1 SGHTA and CDR2 FQGNSA. The CDR3 runs to 14 residues. V lost 5 bases to trimming and J lost 1 base, with 11 bases between them. Variable domain in full (rest from reference TRBV7-2 and TRBJ2-5): GAGVSQSPSNKVTEKGKDVELRCDPISGHTALYWYRQSLGQGLEFLIYFQGNSAPDKSGLPSDRFSAERTGGSVSTLTIQRTQQEDSAVYLCASSPRHLQETQYFGPGTRLLVL.

This clonotype was picked up a small number of times. The CDR3 DNA reads TGTGCCAGCAGCCAAGCACGGGGGGTCACTGAAGCTTTCTTT. Its protein product is CASSQARGVTEAFF. V usage is TRBV14 and J usage is TRBJ1-1; possible D gene TRBD1, 5 bases. The CDR3 runs to 14 residues. Germline V gives CDR1 SGHDN, CDR2 FVKESK. Trimming pared 1 base from V and 4 bases from J, leaving 10 bases between.